This TCR beta chain is drawn from a study of CD8+ T cells in alopecia areata. Study information: Treated patients were scored for severity by percent of scalp affected. Study-wide results and limits: Tissue-resident alphabeta T cells belonging to normal skin likewise get sequenced within scalp specimens.

RNA was extracted and reverse transcribed into cDNA as the sequencing template. Profiling relied on immunoSEQ multiplex PCR, and the TCRdb table lists in-frame clones only, not all of them. Of over 100,000 clones detected, less than 75% appear once; the ten largest clones hold 10% to 15%. Treatment specified: oral pan-JAK inhibitor, 5-10 mg twice daily. Obtained from alopecia areata patients were lesional scalp punch biopsies along with peripheral blood. This clone has a single count. The target antigen is unknown. The source material was CD8+ T cells sorted from blood, sampled at week 24, from a patient treated with tofacitinib. This receptor was obtained from a human donor with alopecia areata.

CDR3 sequence (DNA): TGTGCCTGGAGTGTAACAGGCATGGCTTTCTTT. It is translated as CAWSVTGMAFF. The genes are TRBV30 and TRBJ1-1, with a possible D match to TRBD1 (5 bases). CDR1 is GTSNPN, CDR2 SVGIG, per germline (reference sequence). The CDR3 length is 11 residues. V lost 0 bases to trimming and J lost 11 bases, with 10 bases between them.